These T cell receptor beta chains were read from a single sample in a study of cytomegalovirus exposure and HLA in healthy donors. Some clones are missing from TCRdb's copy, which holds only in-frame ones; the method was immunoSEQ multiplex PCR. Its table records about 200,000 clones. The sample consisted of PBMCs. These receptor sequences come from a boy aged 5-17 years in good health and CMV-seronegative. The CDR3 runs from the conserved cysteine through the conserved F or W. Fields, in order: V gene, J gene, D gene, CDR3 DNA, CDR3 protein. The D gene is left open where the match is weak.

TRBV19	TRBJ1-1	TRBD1	TGTGCCAGTAGTATCACCTTCAAAGACAGGGGCCCTGAAGCTTTCTTT	CASSITFKDRGPEAFF
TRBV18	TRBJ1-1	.	TGTGCCAGCATAGGAGACAGAATGAACACTGAAGCTTTCTTT	CASIGDRMNTEAFF
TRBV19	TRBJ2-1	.	TGTGCCAGTAGTACAGGGGGGCGCTACAATGAGCAGTTCTTC	CASSTGGRYNEQFF
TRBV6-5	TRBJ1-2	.	TGTGCCAGCAGTTCTCCAATTGGGGCAACTGGCTACACCTTC	CASSSPIGATGYTF
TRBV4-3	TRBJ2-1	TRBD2	TGCGCCAGCAGCCAAGATCTGGCTAGCGGGGGCAATGAGCAGTTCTTC	CASSQDLASGGNEQFF
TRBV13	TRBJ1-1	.	TGTGCCAGCAGCCTAAAGGAGGAGACTGAAGCTTTCTTT	CASSLKEETEAFF
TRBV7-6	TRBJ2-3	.	TGTGCCAGCAGCTTAGTGAGCGGCTCGGGCCCAGATACGCAGTATTTT	CASSLVSGSGPDTQYF
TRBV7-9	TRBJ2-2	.	TGTGCCAGCAGCCCGGGACTTTCTATAGGCACCGGGGAGCTGTTTTTT	CASSPGLSIGTGELFF
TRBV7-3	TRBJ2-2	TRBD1	TGTGCCAGCAGCGCCTCCGGGACAGGGTACACCGGGGAGCTGTTTTTT	CASSASGTGYTGELFF
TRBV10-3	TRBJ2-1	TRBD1	TGTGCCAACCGGGACAGGGGGGGGGATGAGCAGTTCTTC	CANRDRGGDEQFF
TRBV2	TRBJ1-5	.	TGTGCCAGCAGCCCCATCCCGACAGTGACGAATCAGCCCCAGCATTTT	CASSPIPTVTNQPQHF
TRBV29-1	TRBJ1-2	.	TGCAGCGTTGGACCAGCGGACTATGGCTACACCTTC	CSVGPADYGYTF
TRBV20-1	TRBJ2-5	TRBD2	TGCAGTGCTCCCGTCCGGGGGGCCCAGTACTTC	CSAPVRGAQYF
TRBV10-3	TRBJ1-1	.	TGTGCCATCAGCGGTGGGGCTCAAGCTTTCTTT	CAISGGAQAFF
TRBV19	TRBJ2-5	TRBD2	TGTGCCAGTAGCCGAGGTCGGCTAGCGGGGGGCCTACAAGAGACCCAGTACTTC	CASSRGRLAGGLQETQYF
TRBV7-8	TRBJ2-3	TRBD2	TGTGCCAGCAGCATTAGCGGGGGGGCCGCGTTATTTGCAGATACGCAGTATTTT	CASSISGGAALFADTQYF
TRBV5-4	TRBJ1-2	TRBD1	TGTGCCAGCAGCCCCCTCGACAGGGGCTATGGCTACACCTTC	CASSPLDRGYGYTF
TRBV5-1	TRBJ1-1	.	TGCGCCAGCAGCTTGGACGGCTATCCTCGGGGTGAAGCTTTCTTT	CASSLDGYPRGEAFF
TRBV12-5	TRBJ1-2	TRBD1	TGTGCTAGTGGGGAGACAGGGGGAAGTGGAGGCTACACCTTC	CASGETGGSGGYTF
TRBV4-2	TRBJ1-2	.	TGTGCCAGCAGCCAAGTTACGGCTAACTATGGCTACACCTTC	CASSQVTANYGYTF
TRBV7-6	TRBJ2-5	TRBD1	TGTGCCAGCGCATCCGGGACAGGTTGGGTCGAGACCCAGTACTTC	CASASGTGWVETQYF
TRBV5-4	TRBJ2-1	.	TGTGCCAGCAGCCCATCAAACAGGGTGGAGGCAAATAATCTCTTC	CASSPSNRVEANNLF
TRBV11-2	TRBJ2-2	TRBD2	TGTGCCAGCAGCTTGTCGACTAGCGCCGCCGTCGCGAACACCGGGGAGCTGTTTTTT	CASSLSTSAAVANTGELFF
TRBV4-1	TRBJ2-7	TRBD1	TGCGCCAGCAGCCAAGATCCTCAGGGGGCCTACGAGCAGTACTTC	CASSQDPQGAYEQYF
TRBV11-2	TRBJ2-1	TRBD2	TGTGCCAGCAGCTCATTTCCGCGGGGGGCAAGCTCCTACAATGAGCAGTTCTTC	CASSSFPRGASSYNEQFF
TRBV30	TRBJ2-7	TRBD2	TGTGCCTGTTGCGGGGGGAGTTACGAGCAGTACTTC	CACCGGSYEQYF